Sequencing of this T cell receptor beta chain was carried out in a study of control samples from healthy donors and cancer patients. The CDR3 totals 13 residues. Trimming cost V 4 bases and J 6 bases; bases outside gene matches: 5. Germline lookup yields CDR1 LGHDT and CDR2 YNNKEL (reference sequence). The data were produced by immunoSEQ multiplex PCR, yet TCRdb's version contains in-frame clones alone and is incomplete. The data hold roughly 150,000 clones, with 92% observed a single time. This TCR was recovered from a woman aged 30 to 39 in good health. This chain joins TRBV3-1 (or the pseudogene TRBV3-2) and TRBJ2-7, with 8 bases identical to TRBD2. The sample was blood. CDR3 region: CASSPGLATEQYF. The DNA for the CDR3 is TGTGCCAGCAGCCCTGGACTAGCTACCGAGCAGTACTTC.